This TCR beta chain was obtained from a study of blood T cells in healthy people across ages. This clonotype was observed at least ten times. The antigen is unknown. V was pared by 4 bases and J by 0 bases, with 10 bases between. CDR3 length equals 13 residues. CDR1 is SQVTM and CDR2 is ANQGSEA in the germline V gene. Notes on the study in general: Researchers report that TCR beta diversity correlated strongly with naive T cell percentage. Roughly linear age-related decline in beta diversity appeared, significant by age 40. A greater number of naive CD4+ cells and higher diversity distinguished long-lived donors from aged donors.

Primers used in a second PCR of about 6 to 11 cycles were a sample-barcoded 5' primer and a J-beta primer mix. MiXCR, applied by TCRdb to the 5' RACE reads, yields one record per CDR3 protein. The data contain some 1,800,000 distinct CDR3 sequences, roughly 43% of them singletons. The specimen sequenced was blood. The gene calls are TRBV29-1 and TRBJ2-7; tentative D call: TRBD1 (5 bases). This receptor was taken from a human donor in good health. CDR3 in amino acids: CSVGPGNSYEQYF. In DNA form, the CDR3 reads TGCAGCGTTGGACCAGGGAACTCCTACGAGCAGTACTTC.